This T cell receptor (beta chain) originates from a study of metastatic and nonmetastatic thyroid tumors. Regarding the study as a whole: Reported TCR beta diversity, measured in blood and tumor, was significantly higher for malignant thyroid tumors than for benign nodules.

Until they underwent thyroid surgery, no patient had received any treatment. TCRdb re-analyzed the PCR reads through MiXCR. Of tens of thousands of clones listed, 13% are singletons. By share of the sample, this clone is medium-sized. Its antigen is undetermined. The CDR3 is made up of 15 amino acids. CDR1 LNHDA and CDR2 SQIVND come from the germline V gene (reference sequence). V gave up 1 base and J gave up 2 bases, with 12 bases separating them. This chain connects TRBV19 to TRBJ2-7; weak D call: TRBD2 (6 bases). The sequence came from a female donor with papillary thyroid cancer or a benign thyroid nodule (not recorded which). Some clones in this sample may be carry-over from other donors' samples. Source material: blood. This chain's CDR3 is CASSIAGLPAYEQYF. The DNA for the CDR3 is TGTGCCAGTAGTATAGCGGGACTTCCAGCCTACGAGCAGTACTTC.